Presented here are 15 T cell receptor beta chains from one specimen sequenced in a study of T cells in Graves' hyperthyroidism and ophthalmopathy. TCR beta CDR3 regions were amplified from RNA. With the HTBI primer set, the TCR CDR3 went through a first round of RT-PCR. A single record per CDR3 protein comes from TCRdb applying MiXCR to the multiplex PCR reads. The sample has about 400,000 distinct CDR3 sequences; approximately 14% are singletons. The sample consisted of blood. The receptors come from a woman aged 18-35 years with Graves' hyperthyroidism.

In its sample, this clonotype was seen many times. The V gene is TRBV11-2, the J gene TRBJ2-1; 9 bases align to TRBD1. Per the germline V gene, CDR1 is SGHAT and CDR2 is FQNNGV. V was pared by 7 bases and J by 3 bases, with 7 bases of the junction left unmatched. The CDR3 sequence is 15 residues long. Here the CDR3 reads CASTKWGQGYNEQFF. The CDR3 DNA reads TGTGCCAGCACCAAGTGGGGACAGGGCTACAATGAGCAGTTCTTC.

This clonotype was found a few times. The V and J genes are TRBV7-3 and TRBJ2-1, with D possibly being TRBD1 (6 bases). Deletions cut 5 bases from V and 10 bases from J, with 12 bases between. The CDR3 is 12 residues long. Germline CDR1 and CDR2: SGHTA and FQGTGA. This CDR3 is CASSPLGAEQFF. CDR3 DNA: TGTGCCAGCAGCCCTTTGGGGGCAGAGCAGTTCTTC.

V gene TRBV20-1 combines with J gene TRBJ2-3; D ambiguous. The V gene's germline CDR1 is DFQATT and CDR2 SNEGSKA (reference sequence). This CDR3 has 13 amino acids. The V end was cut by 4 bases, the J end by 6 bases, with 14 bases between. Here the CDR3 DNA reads TGCAGTGCTATTACTCCGCGTGCGGATACGCAGTATTTT. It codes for CSAITPRADTQYF.

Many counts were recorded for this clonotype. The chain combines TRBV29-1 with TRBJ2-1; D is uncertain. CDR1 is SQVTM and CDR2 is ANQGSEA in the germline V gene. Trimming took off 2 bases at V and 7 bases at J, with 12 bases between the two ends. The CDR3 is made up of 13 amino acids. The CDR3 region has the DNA TGCAGCGTTGAAATGGCTATATGGAATGAGCAGTTCTTC. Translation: CSVEMAIWNEQFF.

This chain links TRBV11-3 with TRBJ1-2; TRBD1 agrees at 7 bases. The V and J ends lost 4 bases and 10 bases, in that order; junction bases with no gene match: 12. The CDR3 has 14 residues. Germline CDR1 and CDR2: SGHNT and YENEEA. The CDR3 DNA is TGTGCCAGCAGCTATCGGGGGACAGCTCAGGACTACACCTTC. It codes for CASSYRGTAQDYTF. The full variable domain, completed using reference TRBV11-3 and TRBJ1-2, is EAGVVQSPRYKIIEKKQPVAFWCNPISGHNTLYWYLQNLGQGPELLIRYENEEAVDDSQLPKDRFSAERLKGVDSTLKIQPAELGDSAVYLCASSYRGTAQDYTFGSGTRLTVV.

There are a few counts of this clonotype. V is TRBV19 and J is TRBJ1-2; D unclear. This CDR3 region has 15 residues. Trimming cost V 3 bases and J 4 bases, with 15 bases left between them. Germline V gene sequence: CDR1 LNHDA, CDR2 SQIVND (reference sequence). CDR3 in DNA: TGTGCCAGTAGTATGTCGGGCAAAGGGCTCTATGGCTACACCTTC. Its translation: CASSMSGKGLYGYTF.

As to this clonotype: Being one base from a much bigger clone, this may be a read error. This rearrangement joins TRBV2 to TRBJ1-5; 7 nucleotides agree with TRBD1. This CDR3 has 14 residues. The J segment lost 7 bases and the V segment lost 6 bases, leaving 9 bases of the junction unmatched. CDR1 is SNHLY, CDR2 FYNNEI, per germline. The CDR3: CASRAGGRRQPQHF. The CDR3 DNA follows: TGTGCCAGCAGGGCAGGGGGGAGAAGGCAGCCCCAGCATTTT.

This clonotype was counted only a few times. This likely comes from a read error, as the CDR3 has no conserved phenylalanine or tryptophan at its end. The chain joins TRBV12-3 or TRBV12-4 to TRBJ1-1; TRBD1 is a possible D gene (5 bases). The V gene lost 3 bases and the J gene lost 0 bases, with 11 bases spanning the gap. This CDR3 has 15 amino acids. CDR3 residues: CASSLDKPMNTEAFL. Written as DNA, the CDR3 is TGTGCCAGCAGTTTGGACAAGCCGATGAACACTGAAGCTTTCCTT.

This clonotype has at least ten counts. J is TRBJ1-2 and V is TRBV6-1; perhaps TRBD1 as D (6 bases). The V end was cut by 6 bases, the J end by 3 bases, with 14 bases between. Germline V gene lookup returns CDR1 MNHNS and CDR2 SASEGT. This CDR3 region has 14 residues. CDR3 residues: CASRIQGRDYGYTF. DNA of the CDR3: TGTGCCAGCAGAATACAGGGTCGGGACTATGGCTACACCTTC.

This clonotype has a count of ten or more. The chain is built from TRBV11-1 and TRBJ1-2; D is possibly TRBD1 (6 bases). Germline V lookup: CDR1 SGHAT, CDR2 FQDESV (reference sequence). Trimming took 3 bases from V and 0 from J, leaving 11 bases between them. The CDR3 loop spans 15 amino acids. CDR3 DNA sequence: TGTGCCAGCAGCTTCGGCAGGGGTGCTAACTATGGCTACACCTTC. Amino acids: CASSFGRGANYGYTF.

The CDR3, as DNA: TGTGCTAGTGGTGCCTCCGGGACGGTGTTTGCCACCGGGGAGCTGTTTTTT. Amino acid sequence: CASGASGTVFATGELFF. This chain connects TRBV12-5 to TRBJ2-2, with D perhaps assigned TRBD1 or TRBD2 (5 bases each). CDR3 length: 17 amino acids. V dropped 5 bases and J dropped 4 bases, with 20 bases sitting between them. CDR1 and CDR2 (germline): LGHNT, FRNRAP. The entire variable domain, with the rest obtained from reference TRBV12-5 and TRBJ2-2, is as follows: DARVTQTPRHKVTEMGQEVTMRCQPILGHNTVFWYRQTMMQGLELLAYFRNRAPLDDSGMPKDRFSAEMPDATLATLKIQPSEPRDSAVYFCASGASGTVFATGELFFGEGSRLTVL.

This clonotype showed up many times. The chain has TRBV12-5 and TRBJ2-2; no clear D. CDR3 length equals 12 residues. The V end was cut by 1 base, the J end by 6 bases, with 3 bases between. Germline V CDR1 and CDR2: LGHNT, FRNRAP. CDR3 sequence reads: CASGLGAGELFF. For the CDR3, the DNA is TGTGCTAGTGGTTTGGGGGCCGGGGAGCTGTTTTTT.

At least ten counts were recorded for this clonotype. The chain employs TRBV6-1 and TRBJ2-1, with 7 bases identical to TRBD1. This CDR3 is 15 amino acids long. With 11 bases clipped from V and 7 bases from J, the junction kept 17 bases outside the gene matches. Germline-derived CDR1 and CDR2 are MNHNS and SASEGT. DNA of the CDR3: TGTGCCGCCTCAACCCCCAGGGGGAGAAATAATGAGCAGTTCTTC. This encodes CAASTPRGRNNEQFF.

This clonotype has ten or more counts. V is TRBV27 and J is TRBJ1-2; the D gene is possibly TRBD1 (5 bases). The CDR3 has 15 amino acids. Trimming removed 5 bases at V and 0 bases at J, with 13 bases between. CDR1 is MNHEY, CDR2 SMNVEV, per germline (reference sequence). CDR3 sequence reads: CASSTRVVANYGYTF. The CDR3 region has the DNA TGTGCCAGCAGTACCAGGGTTGTGGCTAACTATGGCTACACCTTC.

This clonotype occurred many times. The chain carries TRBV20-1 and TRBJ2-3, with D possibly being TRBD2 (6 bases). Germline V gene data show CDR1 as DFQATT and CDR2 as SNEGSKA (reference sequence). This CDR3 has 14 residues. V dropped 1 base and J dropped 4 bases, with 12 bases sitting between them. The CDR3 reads CSARGTIPPDTQYF. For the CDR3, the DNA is TGCAGTGCTAGAGGGACTATCCCCCCAGATACGCAGTATTTT.